These T cell receptor beta chains were read from a single sample in a study of identical twins. TCRdb recomputed calls from the 5' RACE reads with MiXCR, one row per CDR3 protein. The profile shows 400,000 to 550,000 distinct CDR3 sequences, 22% of them singletons. This sample also belongs to another study, concerning T cells expressing NK-cell markers.

Input material: CD4+ T cells sorted from blood. The receptors were gathered from a young woman in good health. Both conserved end residues are part of each CDR3. A D gene is named only where the DNA matches it firmly. Some rows have no size entry. The others give once, few or many, or a class for an expanded clone.

abundance	d_gene	j_gene	v_gene	CDR3nt	CDR3aa
few	NA	TRBJ2-2	TRBV5-1	TGCGCCAGCAGCTTTTACACTACAAACACCGGGGAGCTGTTTTTT	CASSFYTTNTGELFF
NA	TRBD2	TRBJ2-3	TRBV11-2	TGTGCCAGCAGCGCCCGGGTCGGACTAGTCCTGACAGATACGCAGTATTTT	CASSARVGLVLTDTQYF
few	NA	TRBJ2-1	TRBV12-3/TRBV12-4	TGTGCCAGCAGTTTTCGATTCTCGGGACCCCGGAGCTCCTACAATGAGCAGTTCTTC	CASSFRFSGPRSSYNEQFF
NA	TRBD1	TRBJ1-2	TRBV27	TGTGCCAGCAGTACCCAACAGGGGAGCTACACCTTC	CASSTQQGSYTF
few	NA	TRBJ2-5	TRBV29-1	TGCAGCGTAGAGGGGATTGAGGAGACCCAGTACTTC	CSVEGIEETQYF
few	NA	TRBJ2-4	TRBV27	TGTGCCAGCAGCTGGGGGGATCGAGCGGACATTCAGTACTTC	CASSWGDRADIQYF
NA	TRBD2	TRBJ2-1	TRBV20-1	TGCAGTGCTTTGGGACTAGCGGGGGGGCCCAGAAGTGAGCAGTTCTTC	CSALGLAGGPRSEQFF
NA	NA	TRBJ2-2	TRBV20-1	TGCAGTGCTAGAGCGGGCCAAACCGGGGAGCTGTTTTTT	CSARAGQTGELFF
NA	NA	TRBJ2-2	TRBV5-6	TGTGCCAGCAGCCCCCGGGGGACTCCGAACACCGGGGAGCTGTTTTTT	CASSPRGTPNTGELFF
few	NA	TRBJ2-7	TRBV3-1	TGTGCCAGCAACTTAACCGGGAACGAGCAGTACTTC	CASNLTGNEQYF
few	NA	TRBJ2-3	TRBV12-3/TRBV12-4	TGTGCCAGCAGTAAACGGGACCTAGATACGCAGTATTTT	CASSKRDLDTQYF
NA	NA	TRBJ1-6	TRBV15	TGTGCCACCGGGGGGCCGAGCTCCTATAATTCACCCCTCCACTTT	CATGGPSSYNSPLHF
NA	NA	TRBJ1-5	TRBV3-1	TGTGCCAGCAGCCCGGGCGCCAATTCACCCCAGCATTTT	CASSPGANSPQHF
NA	NA	TRBJ1-5	TRBV5-5	TGTGCCAGCAGCTCCCGTCCGGGGGATATGCATCAGCCCCAGCATTTT	CASSSRPGDMHQPQHF
NA	NA	TRBJ2-1	TRBV27	TGTGCCAGCAGTTTGTCTTTCCCCTACAATGAGCAGTTCTTC	CASSLSFPYNEQFF
few	NA	TRBJ1-2	TRBV12-3/TRBV12-4	TGTGCCAGCAGCGGGGCTTGGAGGGATGGCTACACCTTC	CASSGAWRDGYTF
NA	TRBD2	TRBJ2-5	TRBV12-3/TRBV12-4	TGTGCCAGCAGGCGTGGGACTAGCGGGGGAATTGAAACCCAGTACTTC	CASRRGTSGGIETQYF
NA	TRBD2	TRBJ2-7	TRBV6-5	TGTGCCAGCAGTTACAAACTAGCGGGAGTTTTGGCCGAGCAGTACTTC	CASSYKLAGVLAEQYF
few	TRBD2	TRBJ2-7	TRBV7-9	TGTGCCAGCAGCTTAGAACCTAGCGGGAGGTTCGAGCAGTACTTC	CASSLEPSGRFEQYF
NA	TRBD1	TRBJ1-2	TRBV19	TGTGCCAGTAGTATCGAGCAGGGGGCCTATTATGGCTACACCTTC	CASSIEQGAYYGYTF
NA	NA	TRBJ1-2	TRBV6-4	TGTGCCAGCAGTGACTCCCCTGGGACACAGGAGAGGAATGGCTACACCTTC	CASSDSPGTQERNGYTF
few	NA	TRBJ1-4	TRBV5-1	TGCGCCAGCAGCTTGGACACCACTAATGAAAAACTGTTTTTT	CASSLDTTNEKLFF
NA	TRBD1	TRBJ2-7	TRBV27	TGTGCCAGCCAAGGGACAGGTAACTACGAGCAGTACTTC	CASQGTGNYEQYF
NA	NA	TRBJ1-1	TRBV20-1	TGCAGTGCTAGAGGTGGAGCTGAAGCTTTCTTT	CSARGGAEAFF
many	TRBD2	TRBJ2-1	TRBV5-1	TGCGCCAGCAGCCGGGCAGTCGGGGGGGATAGAAATGAGCAGTTCTTC	CASSRAVGGDRNEQFF
few	NA	TRBJ2-1	TRBV9	TGTGCCAGCAGCGTAGTGGCGGGGCCGTCCTACAATGAGCAGTTCTTC	CASSVVAGPSYNEQFF
few	NA	TRBJ1-1	TRBV10-1	TGCGCCAGCAGTGAACAAGCAGGGGCGGTCACTGAAGCTTTCTTT	CASSEQAGAVTEAFF
NA	NA	TRBJ1-1	TRBV20-1	TGCAGTGCTAGACAAGACGGATACACTGAAGCTTTCTTT	CSARQDGYTEAFF